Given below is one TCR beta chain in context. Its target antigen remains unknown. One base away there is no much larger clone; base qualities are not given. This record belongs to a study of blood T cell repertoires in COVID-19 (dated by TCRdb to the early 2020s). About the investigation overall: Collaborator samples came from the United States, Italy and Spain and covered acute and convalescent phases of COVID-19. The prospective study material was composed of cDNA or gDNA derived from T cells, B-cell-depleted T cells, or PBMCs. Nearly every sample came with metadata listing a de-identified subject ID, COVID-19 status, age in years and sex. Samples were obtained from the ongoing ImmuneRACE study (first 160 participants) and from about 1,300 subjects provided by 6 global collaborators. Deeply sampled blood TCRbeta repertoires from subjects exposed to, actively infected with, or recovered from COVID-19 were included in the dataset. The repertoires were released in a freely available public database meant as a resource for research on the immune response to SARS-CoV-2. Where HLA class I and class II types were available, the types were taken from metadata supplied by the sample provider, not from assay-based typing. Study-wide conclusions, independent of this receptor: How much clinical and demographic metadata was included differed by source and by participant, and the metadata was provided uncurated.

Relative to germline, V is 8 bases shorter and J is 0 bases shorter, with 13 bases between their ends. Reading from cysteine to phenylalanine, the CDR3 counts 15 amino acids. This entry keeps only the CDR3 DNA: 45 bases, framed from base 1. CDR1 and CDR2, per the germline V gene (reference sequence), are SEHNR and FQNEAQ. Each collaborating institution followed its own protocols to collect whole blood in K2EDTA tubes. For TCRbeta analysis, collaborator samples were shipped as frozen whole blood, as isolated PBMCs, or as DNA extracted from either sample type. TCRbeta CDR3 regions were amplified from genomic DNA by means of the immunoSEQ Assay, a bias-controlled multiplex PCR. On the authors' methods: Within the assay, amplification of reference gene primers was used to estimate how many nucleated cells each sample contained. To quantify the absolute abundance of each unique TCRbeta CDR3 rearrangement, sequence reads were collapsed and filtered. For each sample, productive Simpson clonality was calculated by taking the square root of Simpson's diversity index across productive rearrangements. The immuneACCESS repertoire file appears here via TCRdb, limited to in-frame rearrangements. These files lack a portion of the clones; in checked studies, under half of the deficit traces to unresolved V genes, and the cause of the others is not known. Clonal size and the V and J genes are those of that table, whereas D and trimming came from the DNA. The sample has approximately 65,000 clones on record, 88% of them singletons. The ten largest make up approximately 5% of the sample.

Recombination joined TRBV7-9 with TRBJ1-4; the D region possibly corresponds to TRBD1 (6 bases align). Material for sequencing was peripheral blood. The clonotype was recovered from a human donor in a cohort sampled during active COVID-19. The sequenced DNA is TGTGCCAGCGGGGGCCGCGCCGCAACTAATGAAAAACTGTTTTTT. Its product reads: CASGGRAATNEKLFF.